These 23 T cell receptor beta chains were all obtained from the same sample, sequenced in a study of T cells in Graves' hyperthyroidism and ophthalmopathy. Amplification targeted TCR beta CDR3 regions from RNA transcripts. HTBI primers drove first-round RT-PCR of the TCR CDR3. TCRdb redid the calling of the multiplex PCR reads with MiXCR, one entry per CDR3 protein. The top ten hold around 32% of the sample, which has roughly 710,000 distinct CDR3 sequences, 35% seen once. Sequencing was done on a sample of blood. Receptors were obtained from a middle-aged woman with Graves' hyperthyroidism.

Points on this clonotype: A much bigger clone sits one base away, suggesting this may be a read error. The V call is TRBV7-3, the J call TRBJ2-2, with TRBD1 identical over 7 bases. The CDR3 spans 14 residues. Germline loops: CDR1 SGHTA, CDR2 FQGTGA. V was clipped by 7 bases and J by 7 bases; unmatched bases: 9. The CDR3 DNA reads TGTGCCAGCAACTTCGACAGGGTCAGCGGGGAGCTGTTTTTT. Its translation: CASNFDRVSGELFF. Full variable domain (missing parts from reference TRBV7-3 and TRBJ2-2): GAGVSQTPSNKVTEKGKYVELRCDPISGHTALYWYRQSLGQGPEFLIYFQGTGAADDSGLPNDRFFAVRPEGSVSTLKIQRTERGDSAVYLCASNFDRVSGELFFGEGSRLTVL.

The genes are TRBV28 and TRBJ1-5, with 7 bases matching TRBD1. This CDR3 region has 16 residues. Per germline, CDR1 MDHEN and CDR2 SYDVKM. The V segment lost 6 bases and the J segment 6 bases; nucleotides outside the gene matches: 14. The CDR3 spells CASSSSETGRSQPQHF. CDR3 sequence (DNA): TGTGCCAGCAGCTCCTCCGAGACAGGGAGGTCTCAGCCCCAGCATTTT.

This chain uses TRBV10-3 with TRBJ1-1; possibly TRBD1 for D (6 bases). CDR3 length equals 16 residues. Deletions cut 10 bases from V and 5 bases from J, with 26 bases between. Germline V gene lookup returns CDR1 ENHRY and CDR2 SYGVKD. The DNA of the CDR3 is TGTGCCAGCAATCGAGTAGGACAGCCCCCGATAACTGAAGCTTTCTTT. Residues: CASNRVGQPPITEAFF.

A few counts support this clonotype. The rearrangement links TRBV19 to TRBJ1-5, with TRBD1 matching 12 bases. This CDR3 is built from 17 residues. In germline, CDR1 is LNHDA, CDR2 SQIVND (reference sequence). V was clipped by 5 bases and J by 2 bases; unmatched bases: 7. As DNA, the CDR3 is TGTGCCAGTAGTGGGACAGGGGGCGCGAGAGGCAATCAGCCCCAGCATTTT. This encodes CASSGTGGARGNQPQHF.

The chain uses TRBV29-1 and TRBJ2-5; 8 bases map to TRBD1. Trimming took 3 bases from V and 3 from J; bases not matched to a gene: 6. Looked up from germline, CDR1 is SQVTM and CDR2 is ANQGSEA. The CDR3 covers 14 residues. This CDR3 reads CSVDDGTGKETQYF. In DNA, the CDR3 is TGCAGCGTTGACGACGGGACAGGAAAAGAGACCCAGTACTTC.

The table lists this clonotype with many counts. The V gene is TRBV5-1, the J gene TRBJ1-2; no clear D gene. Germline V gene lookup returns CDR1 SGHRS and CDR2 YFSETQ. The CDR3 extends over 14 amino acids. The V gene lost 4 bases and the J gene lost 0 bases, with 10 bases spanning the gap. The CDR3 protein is CASSTTEPNYGYTF. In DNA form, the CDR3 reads TGCGCCAGCAGCACAACAGAGCCTAACTATGGCTACACCTTC.

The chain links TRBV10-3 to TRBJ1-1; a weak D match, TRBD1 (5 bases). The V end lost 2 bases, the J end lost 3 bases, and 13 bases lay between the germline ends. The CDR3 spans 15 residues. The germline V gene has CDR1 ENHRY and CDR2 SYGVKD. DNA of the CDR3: TGTGCCATCAGTGAGGGGGGGAGGACATACACTGAAGCTTTCTTT. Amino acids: CAISEGGRTYTEAFF.

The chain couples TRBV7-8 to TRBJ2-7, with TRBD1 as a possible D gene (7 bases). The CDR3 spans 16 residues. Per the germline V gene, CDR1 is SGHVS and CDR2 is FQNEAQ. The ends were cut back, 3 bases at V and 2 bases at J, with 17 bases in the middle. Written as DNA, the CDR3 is TGTGCCAGCAGCTTCTTCTCAGGGGGACTCACCTACGAGCAGTACTTC. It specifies CASSFFSGGLTYEQYF.

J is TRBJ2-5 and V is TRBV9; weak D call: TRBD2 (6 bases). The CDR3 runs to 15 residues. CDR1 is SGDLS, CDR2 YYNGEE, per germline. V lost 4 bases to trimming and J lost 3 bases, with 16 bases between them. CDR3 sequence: CASSQDGASEETQYF. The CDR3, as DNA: TGTGCCAGCAGCCAAGACGGGGCTAGCGAAGAGACCCAGTACTTC.

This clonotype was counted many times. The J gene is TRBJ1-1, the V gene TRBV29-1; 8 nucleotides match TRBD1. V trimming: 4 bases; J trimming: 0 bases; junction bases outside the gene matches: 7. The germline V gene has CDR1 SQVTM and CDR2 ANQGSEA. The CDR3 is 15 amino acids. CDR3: CSVGGQAEMNTEAFF. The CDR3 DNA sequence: TGCAGCGTTGGGGGACAGGCAGAGATGAACACTGAAGCTTTCTTT.

CDR3 bases: TGTGCCAGCAGCGTAGGACTAGCGGAGGGGAGTGAGCAGTTCTTC. This encodes CASSVGLAEGSEQFF. V is TRBV9 and J is TRBJ2-7; 9 nucleotides agree with TRBD2. The DNA end favors TRBJ2-1, so the J call may be wrong. The germline V gene encodes CDR1 SGDLS and CDR2 YYNGEE. The length of the CDR3 is 15 residues.

The CDR3 coding sequence is TGCAGTGCTAGCCCAACAGGGGACTATGGCTACACCTTC. The encoded protein is CSASPTGDYGYTF. The genes are TRBV20-1 and TRBJ1-2; 7 nucleotides match TRBD1. Germline CDR1 is DFQATT and CDR2 is SNEGSKA (reference sequence). This CDR3 has 13 residues. Trimming cost V 3 bases and J 3 bases; bases outside gene matches: 4.

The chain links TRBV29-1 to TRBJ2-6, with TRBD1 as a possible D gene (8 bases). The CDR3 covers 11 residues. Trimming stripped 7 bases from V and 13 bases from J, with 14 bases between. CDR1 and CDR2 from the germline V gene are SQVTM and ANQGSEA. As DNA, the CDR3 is TGCAGCGCGGAACAGGGGGGGGTCCTGACTTTC. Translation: CSAEQGGVLTF.

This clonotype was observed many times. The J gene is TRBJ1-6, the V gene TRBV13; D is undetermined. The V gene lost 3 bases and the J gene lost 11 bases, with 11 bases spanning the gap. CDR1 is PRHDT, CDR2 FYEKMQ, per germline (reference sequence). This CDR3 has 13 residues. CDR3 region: CASSLGPLPPLHF. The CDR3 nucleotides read TGTGCCAGCAGCTTGGGTCCCCTGCCACCCCTCCACTTT. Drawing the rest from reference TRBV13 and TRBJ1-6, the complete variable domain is AAGVIQSPRHLIKEKRETATLKCYPIPRHDTVYWYQQGPGQDPQFLISFYEKMQSDKGSIPDRFSAQQFSDYHSELNMSSLELGDSALYFCASSLGPLPPLHFGNGTRLTVT.

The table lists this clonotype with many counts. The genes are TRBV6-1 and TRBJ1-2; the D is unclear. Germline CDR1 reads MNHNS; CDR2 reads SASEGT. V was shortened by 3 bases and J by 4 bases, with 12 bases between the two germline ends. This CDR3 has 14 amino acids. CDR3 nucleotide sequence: TGTGCCAGCAGTGACGGCGGAGGATTCTATGGCTACACCTTC. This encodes CASSDGGGFYGYTF.

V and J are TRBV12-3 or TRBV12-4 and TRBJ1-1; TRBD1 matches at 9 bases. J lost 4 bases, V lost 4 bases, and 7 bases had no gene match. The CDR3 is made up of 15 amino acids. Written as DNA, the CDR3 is TGTGCCAGCAGTTACAGGGACAGGGTCAGCACTGAAGCTTTCTTT. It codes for CASSYRDRVSTEAFF.

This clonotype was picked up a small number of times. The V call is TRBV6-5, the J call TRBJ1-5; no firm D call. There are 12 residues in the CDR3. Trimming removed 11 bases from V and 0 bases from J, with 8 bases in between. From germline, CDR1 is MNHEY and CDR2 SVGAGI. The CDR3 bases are TGTGCCGGAGCATTTAGCAATCAGCCCCAGCATTTT. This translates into CAGAFSNQPQHF.

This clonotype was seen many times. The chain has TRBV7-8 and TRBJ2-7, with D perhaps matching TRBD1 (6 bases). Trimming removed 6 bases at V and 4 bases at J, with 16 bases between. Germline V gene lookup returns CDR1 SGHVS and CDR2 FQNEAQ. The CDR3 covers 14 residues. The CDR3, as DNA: TGTGCCAGCAGAAGTCAGGGGAGTGAGTACGAGCAGTACTTC. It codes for CASRSQGSEYEQYF.

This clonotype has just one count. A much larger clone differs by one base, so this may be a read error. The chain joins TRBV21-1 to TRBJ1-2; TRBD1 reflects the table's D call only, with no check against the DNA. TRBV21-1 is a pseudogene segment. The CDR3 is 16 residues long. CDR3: CASSMGGKGAYYGHTF. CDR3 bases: TGTGCCAGCAGCATGGGGGGGAAGGGGGCGTACTATGGCCACACCTTC.

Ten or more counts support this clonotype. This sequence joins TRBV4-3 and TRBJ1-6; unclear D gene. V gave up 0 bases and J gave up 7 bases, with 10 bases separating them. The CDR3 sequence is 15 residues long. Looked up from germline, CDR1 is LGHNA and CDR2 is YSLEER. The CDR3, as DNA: TGCGCCAGCAGCCAAGATCGGACTCCAAATTCACCCCTCCACTTT. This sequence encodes CASSQDRTPNSPLHF.

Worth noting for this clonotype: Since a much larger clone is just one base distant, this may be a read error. CDR3 sequence: CASSLVATGSEAFF. Here the CDR3 DNA reads TGTGCCAGCAGTTTAGTTGCTACAGGCTCTGAAGCTTTCTTT. The rearrangement links TRBV12-3 or TRBV12-4 to TRBJ1-1; tentatively, D is TRBD1 (5 bases). V was cut by 1 base and J by 6 bases, with 12 bases left in between. This CDR3 contains 14 residues.

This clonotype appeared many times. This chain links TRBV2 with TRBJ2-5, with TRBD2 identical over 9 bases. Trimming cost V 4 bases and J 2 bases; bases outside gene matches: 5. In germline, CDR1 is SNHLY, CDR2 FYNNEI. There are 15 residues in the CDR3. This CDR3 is CASSALAGKQETQYF. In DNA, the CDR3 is TGTGCCAGCAGTGCACTAGCGGGCAAACAAGAGACCCAGTACTTC.

The CDR3 sequence is CAISKGGSETQHF. The DNA of the CDR3 is TGTGCCATCAGTAAGGGCGGATCAGAGACCCAGCATTTT. The chain recombines TRBV10-3 with TRBJ1-5; no definite D call. CDR1 is ENHRY and CDR2 is SYGVKD in the germline V gene. The ends were cut back, 5 bases at V and 11 bases at J, with 16 bases in the middle. The CDR3 extends over 13 amino acids.